The 13 T cell receptor beta chains below all came from one sample that was sequenced in a study of regulatory T cells in long-lasting Graves disease. Time point: persistent/refractory GD, antithyroid drugs over 5 years with positive TRAb. The TCR library was made from RNA that had been extracted from PBMCs in TRIzol. Both iRepertoire HTBI primers and Arm-PCR of CDR3 regions were used to build the TCR beta libraries. TCRdb reprocessed the multiplex PCR reads via MiXCR and lists one record per CDR3 protein. The repertoire holds a few hundred thousand distinct CDR3 sequences, with 22% as singletons. The sample consisted of peripheral blood mononuclear cells (PBMCs), taken when the disease was refractory, from a patient treated with antithyroid drugs. The receptors come from a female donor with Graves disease.

This clonotype was picked up many times. The chain has TRBV28 and TRBJ2-7; 10 bases fit TRBD1. The CDR3 spans 14 residues. Losses at the gene ends were 6 bases for V and 3 bases for J; bases not matched to a gene: 5. Germline V gives CDR1 MDHEN, CDR2 SYDVKM. The CDR3 DNA reads as TGTGCCAGCAGGAAGGGACAGGGGCGCTACGAGCAGTACTTC. This sequence encodes CASRKGQGRYEQYF. Variable domain in full (rest from reference TRBV28 and TRBJ2-7): DVKVTQSSRYLVKRTGEKVFLECVQDMDHENMFWYRQDPGLGLRLIYFSYDVKMKEKGDIPEGYSVSREKKERFSLILESASTNQTSMYLCASRKGQGRYEQYFGPGTRLTVT.

This clonotype has just a few counts. The rearrangement uses TRBV4-3 and TRBJ1-1; D possibly corresponds to TRBD1 (6 bases). V was shortened by 0 bases and J by 0 bases, with 8 bases between the two germline ends. The CDR3 contains 15 residues. The germline CDR1 and CDR2 sequences are LGHNA and YSLEER. CDR3 in amino acids: CASSQDPGVNTEAFF. In DNA form, the CDR3 reads TGCGCCAGCAGCCAAGACCCAGGGGTGAACACTGAAGCTTTCTTT.

A note on this clonotype: A much more abundant neighbour one base away suggests this may be a read error. The chain has TRBV2 and TRBJ1-1; D gene ambiguous. The germline V and J ends were trimmed by 2 bases and 4 bases, with 8 bases remaining between them. CDR1 is SNHLY and CDR2 is FYNNEI in the germline V gene. The CDR3 loop spans 13 amino acids. As DNA, the CDR3 is TGTGCCAGCAGTGAATATGGCCGCACTGAAGCTTTCTTT. Translation gives CASSEYGRTEAFF. The full variable domain, with the rest looked up from reference TRBV2 and TRBJ1-1, is EPEVTQTPSHQVTQMGQEVILRCVPISNHLYFYWYRQILGQKVEFLVSFYNNEISEKSEIFDDQFSVERPDGSNFTLKIRSTKLEDSAMYFCASSEYGRTEAFFGQGTRLTVV.

This clonotype was seen repeatedly, ten times or more. This chain uses TRBV2 with TRBJ1-1, with a tentative D call TRBD1 (5 bases). The CDR3 has 12 residues. Looked up from germline, CDR1 is SNHLY and CDR2 is FYNNEI. Trimming removed 2 bases from V and 10 bases from J, with 11 bases in between. In nucleotides, the CDR3 is TGTGCCAGCAGTGAAACAGGCACAGTAGCTTTCTTT. Translating gives CASSETGTVAFF.

This clonotype was recorded at least ten times. The gene calls are TRBV7-8 and TRBJ1-1; no reliable D call. Germline assignment: CDR1 SGHVS and CDR2 FQNEAQ. V dropped 5 bases and J dropped 4 bases, with 14 bases sitting between them. The CDR3 has 14 residues. The CDR3 sequence: CASSPRRLFTEAFF. The CDR3 DNA follows: TGTGCCAGCAGCCCTAGAAGGTTGTTCACTGAAGCTTTCTTT.

The count of this clonotype is one. This sequence joins TRBV30 and TRBJ1-2; a weak D match, TRBD1 (6 bases). Germline CDR1 reads GTSNPN; CDR2 reads SVGIG (reference sequence). V was trimmed by 4 bases and J by 8 bases, leaving 11 bases between them. This CDR3 has 11 amino acids. The CDR3, as DNA: TGTGCCTGGAACAGGGTTAGCGGCTACACCTTC. This gives the protein CAWNRVSGYTF.

This clonotype was counted only a few times. The chain links TRBV29-1 to TRBJ2-7; D gene unclear. From germline, CDR1 is SQVTM and CDR2 ANQGSEA. The CDR3 consists of 10 residues. The germline V and J ends were trimmed by 8 bases and 6 bases, with 11 bases remaining between them. DNA of the CDR3: TGCAGCAGTCAACAGTTCGAGCAGTACTTC. Protein: CSSQQFEQYF.

This chain connects TRBV11-2 to TRBJ2-2, with TRBD1 matching 8 bases. The CDR3 loop spans 18 amino acids. The J segment lost 4 bases and the V segment lost 1 base, leaving 11 bases of the junction unmatched. Germline V CDR1 and CDR2: SGHAT, FQNNGV. The CDR3 nucleotides read TGTGCCAGCAGCTTAGGGCAGGGGGCTCTCATCGGCACCGGGGAGCTGTTTTTT. Its protein is CASSLGQGALIGTGELFF.

The sample holds a few counts of this clonotype. This rearrangement joins TRBV12-3 or TRBV12-4 to TRBJ1-4; possibly TRBD1 for D (5 bases). The CDR3 loop spans 14 amino acids. Deletions cut 3 bases from V and 6 bases from J, with 11 bases between. CDR3 sequence: CASSFGRADEKLFF. DNA for the CDR3: TGTGCCAGCAGTTTCGGCAGGGCGGATGAAAAACTGTTTTTT.

The chain joins TRBV12-3 or TRBV12-4 to TRBJ2-7, with 10 bases that match TRBD2. V lost 2 bases to trimming and J lost 3 bases; unmatched junction nucleotides: 4. The CDR3 covers 15 residues. CDR3 region: CASSLSASGSYEQYF. CDR3 nucleotide sequence: TGTGCCAGCAGTTTATCGGCTAGCGGGAGCTACGAGCAGTACTTC.

V and J are TRBV30 and TRBJ1-1; weak D call: TRBD1 (5 bases). The CDR3 covers 12 residues. CDR1 and CDR2 from the germline V gene are GTSNPN and SVGIG (reference sequence). Trimming took off 1 base at V and 6 bases at J, with 9 bases between the two ends. The CDR3 region is CAWSARGAEAFF. The DNA of the CDR3 is TGTGCCTGGAGTGCTCGGGGCGCTGAAGCTTTCTTT.

This clonotype was seen only a few times. The chain joins TRBV13 to TRBJ1-2; TRBD1 might be the D (5 bases). CDR3 length equals 17 residues. V was pared by 4 bases and J by 0 bases, with 18 bases between. Germline V gene data show CDR1 as PRHDT and CDR2 as FYEKMQ (reference sequence). The CDR3 nucleotides read TGTGCCAGCAGCTCCTCTTCCCTGGGACTCTCTAACTATGGCTACACCTTC. Translating gives CASSSSSLGLSNYGYTF. Together with reference TRBV13 and TRBJ1-2, the CDR3 gives the full variable domain: AAGVIQSPRHLIKEKRETATLKCYPIPRHDTVYWYQQGPGQDPQFLISFYEKMQSDKGSIPDRFSAQQFSDYHSELNMSSLELGDSALYFCASSSSSLGLSNYGYTFGSGTRLTVV.

The V gene is TRBV29-1, the J gene TRBJ1-1, with D tentatively TRBD1 (5 bases). The germline V gene has CDR1 SQVTM and CDR2 ANQGSEA. Trimming stripped 4 bases from V and 0 bases from J, with 9 bases between. The CDR3 length is 13 residues. The CDR3 coding sequence is TGCAGCGTTGGGACACTATTGAACACTGAAGCTTTCTTT. Its protein product is CSVGTLLNTEAFF.